The T cell receptor (beta chain) described here comes from a study of a mutant IDH1 vaccine in newly diagnosed glioma. Study information: In the visit schedule, V12 fell in week 35, while V13 fell in week 47.

A note on this clone: The antigen is undetermined.

Data came from immunoSEQ multiplex PCR; TCRdb stores just in-frame clones and leaves some out. This table holds roughly 34,000 clones, over 75% found once. Time point noted: week 47, end of study. In every dose of vaccine, 300 ug of mutant IDH1 20-mer peptide was given alongside topical imiquimod. Tumors from donors were new WHO grade 3 or 4 IDH1-mutant astrocytomas with ATRX loss. Study results and limitations: Of all patients, 93.3% showed vaccine-induced immune responses.

The receptor's source is a woman aged 40 to 50 with glioma. Material: PBMCs, obtained from a glioma patient whose treatment included an IDH1 peptide vaccine.

CDR3 in amino acids: CASSFIAGEMTDTQYF. For the CDR3, the DNA is TGTGCCAGCAGTTTCATAGCGGGAGAGATGACAGATACGCAGTATTTT. The chain combines TRBV4-2 with TRBJ2-3, with 9 bases fitting TRBD2. J was trimmed by 3 bases and V by 6 bases; bases with no gene match: 10. CDR1 and CDR2 from the germline V gene are LGHNA and YNFKEQ. The CDR3 spans 16 residues.